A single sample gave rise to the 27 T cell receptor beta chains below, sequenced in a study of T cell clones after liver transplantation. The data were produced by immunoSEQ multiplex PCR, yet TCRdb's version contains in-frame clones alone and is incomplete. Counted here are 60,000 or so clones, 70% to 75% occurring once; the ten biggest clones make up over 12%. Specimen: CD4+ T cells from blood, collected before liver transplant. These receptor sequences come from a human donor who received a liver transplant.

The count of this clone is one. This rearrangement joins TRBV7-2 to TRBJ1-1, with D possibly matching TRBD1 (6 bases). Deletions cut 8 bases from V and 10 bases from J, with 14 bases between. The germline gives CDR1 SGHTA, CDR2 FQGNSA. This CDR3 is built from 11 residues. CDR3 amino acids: CASFNRDSAFF. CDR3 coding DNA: TGTGCCAGCTTCAACAGGGATTCAGCTTTCTTT.

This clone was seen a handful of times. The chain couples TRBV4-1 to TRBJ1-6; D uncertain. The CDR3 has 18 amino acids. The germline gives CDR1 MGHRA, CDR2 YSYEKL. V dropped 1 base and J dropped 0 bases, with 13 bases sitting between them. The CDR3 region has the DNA TGCGCCAGCAGCCAAGCGAGTCAACTGCACTCCTATAATTCACCCCTCCACTTT. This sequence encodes CASSQASQLHSYNSPLHF.

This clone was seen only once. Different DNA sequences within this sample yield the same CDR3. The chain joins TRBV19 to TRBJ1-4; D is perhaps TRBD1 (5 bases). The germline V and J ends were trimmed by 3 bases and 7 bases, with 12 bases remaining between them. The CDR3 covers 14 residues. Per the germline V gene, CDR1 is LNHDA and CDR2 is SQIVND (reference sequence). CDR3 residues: CASSIRGDGEKLFF. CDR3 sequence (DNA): TGTGCCAGTAGTATCCGGGGGGATGGTGAAAAACTGTTTTTT.

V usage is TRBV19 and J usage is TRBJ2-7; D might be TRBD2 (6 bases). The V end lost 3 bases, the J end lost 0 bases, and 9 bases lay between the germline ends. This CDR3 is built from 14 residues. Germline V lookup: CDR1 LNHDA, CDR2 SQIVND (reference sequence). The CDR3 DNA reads TGTGCCAGTAGTATGGGAGGTCCCTCCTACGAGCAGTACTTC. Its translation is CASSMGGPSYEQYF.

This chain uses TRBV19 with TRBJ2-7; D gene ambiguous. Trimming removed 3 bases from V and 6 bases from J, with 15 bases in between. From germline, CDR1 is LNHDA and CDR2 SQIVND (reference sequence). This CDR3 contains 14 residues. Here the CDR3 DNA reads TGTGCCAGTAGTATTCTGGCCCCAACCTCCGAGCAGTACTTC. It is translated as CASSILAPTSEQYF.

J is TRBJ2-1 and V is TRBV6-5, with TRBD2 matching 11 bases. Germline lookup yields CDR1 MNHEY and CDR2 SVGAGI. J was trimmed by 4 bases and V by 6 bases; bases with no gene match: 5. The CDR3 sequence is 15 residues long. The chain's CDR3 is CASRGGTSGYNEQFF. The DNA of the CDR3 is TGTGCCAGCAGAGGAGGGACTAGCGGTTACAATGAGCAGTTCTTC.

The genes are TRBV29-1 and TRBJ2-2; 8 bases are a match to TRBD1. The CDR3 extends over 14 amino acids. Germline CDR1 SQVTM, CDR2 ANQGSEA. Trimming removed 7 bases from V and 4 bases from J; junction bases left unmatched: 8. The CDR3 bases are TGCAGCGGAATTCGACAGGGGACCACCGGGGAGCTGTTTTTT. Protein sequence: CSGIRQGTTGELFF.

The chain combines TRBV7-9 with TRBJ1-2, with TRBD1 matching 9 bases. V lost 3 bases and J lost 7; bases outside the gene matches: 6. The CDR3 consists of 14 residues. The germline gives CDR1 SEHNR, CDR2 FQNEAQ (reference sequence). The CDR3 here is CASSFTGTGSGYTF. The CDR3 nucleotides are TGTGCCAGCAGCTTCACCGGGACAGGGAGTGGCTACACCTTC.

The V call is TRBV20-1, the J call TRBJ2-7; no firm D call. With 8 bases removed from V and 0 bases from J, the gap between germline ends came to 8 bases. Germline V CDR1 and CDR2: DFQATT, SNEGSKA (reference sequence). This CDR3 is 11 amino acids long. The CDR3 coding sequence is TGCAGTAGCCTAAGCTCCTACGAGCAGTACTTC. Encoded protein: CSSLSSYEQYF.

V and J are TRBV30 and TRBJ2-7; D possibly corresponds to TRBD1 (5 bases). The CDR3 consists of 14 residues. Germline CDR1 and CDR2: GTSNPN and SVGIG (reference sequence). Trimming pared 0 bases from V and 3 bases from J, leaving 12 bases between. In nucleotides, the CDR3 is TGTGCCTGGAGTGTTCCAGGGATAAACTACGAGCAGTACTTC. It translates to CAWSVPGINYEQYF.

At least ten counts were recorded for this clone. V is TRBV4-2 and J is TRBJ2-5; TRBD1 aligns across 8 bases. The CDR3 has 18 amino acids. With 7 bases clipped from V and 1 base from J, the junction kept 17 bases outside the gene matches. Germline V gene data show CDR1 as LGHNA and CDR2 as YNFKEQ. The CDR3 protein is CASTKSGRIGQGQETQYF. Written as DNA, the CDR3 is TGTGCCAGCACCAAGTCGGGTAGGATTGGACAGGGCCAAGAGACCCAGTACTTC.

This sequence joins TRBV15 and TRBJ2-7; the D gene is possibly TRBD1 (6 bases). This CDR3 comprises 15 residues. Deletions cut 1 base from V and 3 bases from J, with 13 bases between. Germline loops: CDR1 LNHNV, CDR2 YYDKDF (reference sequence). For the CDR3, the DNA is TGTGCCACCAGCAGAGGCGGACAGTCCAGCTACGAGCAGTACTTC. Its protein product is CATSRGGQSSYEQYF.

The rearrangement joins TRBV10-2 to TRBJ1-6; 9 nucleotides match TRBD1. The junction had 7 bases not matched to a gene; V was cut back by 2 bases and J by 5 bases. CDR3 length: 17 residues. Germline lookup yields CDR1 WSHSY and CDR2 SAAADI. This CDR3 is CASSETIGQGNNSPLHF. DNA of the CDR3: TGCGCCAGCAGTGAGACTATCGGACAGGGGAATAATTCACCCCTCCACTTT.

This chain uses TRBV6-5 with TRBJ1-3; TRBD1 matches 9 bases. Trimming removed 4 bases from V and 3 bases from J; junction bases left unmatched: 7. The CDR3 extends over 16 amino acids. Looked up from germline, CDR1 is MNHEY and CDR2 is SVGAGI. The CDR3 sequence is CASSSYTGGFGNTIYF. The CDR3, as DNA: TGTGCCAGCAGTTCTTATACAGGGGGCTTTGGAAACACCATATATTTT.

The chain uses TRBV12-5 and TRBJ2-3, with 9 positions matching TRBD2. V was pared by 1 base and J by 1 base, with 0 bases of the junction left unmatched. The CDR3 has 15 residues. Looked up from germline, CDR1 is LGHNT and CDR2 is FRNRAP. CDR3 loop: CASGLGLAGTDTQYF. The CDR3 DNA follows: TGTGCTAGTGGTTTGGGACTAGCGGGCACAGATACGCAGTATTTT.

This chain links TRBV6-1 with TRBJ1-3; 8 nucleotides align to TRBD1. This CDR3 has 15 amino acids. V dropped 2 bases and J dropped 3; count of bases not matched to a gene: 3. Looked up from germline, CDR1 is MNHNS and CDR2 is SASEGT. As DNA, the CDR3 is TGTGCCAGCAGTGAAACCAGGGGGCTTGGAAACACCATATATTTT. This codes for CASSETRGLGNTIYF.

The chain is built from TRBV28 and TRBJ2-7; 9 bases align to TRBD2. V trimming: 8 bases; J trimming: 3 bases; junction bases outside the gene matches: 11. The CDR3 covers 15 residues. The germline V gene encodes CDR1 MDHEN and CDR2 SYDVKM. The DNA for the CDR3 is TGTGCCAGCCCCTGGGATGGGACTAGCTTCTACGAGCAGTACTTC. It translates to CASPWDGTSFYEQYF. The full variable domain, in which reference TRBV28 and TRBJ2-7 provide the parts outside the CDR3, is DVKVTQSSRYLVKRTGEKVFLECVQDMDHENMFWYRQDPGLGLRLIYFSYDVKMKEKGDIPEGYSVSREKKERFSLILESASTNQTSMYLCASPWDGTSFYEQYFGPGTRLTVT.

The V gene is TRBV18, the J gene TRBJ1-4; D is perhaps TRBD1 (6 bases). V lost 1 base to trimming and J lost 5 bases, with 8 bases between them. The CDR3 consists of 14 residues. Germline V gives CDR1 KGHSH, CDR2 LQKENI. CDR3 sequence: CASSPQQGNEKLFF. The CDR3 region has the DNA TGTGCCAGCTCACCACAGCAGGGGAATGAAAAACTGTTTTTT.

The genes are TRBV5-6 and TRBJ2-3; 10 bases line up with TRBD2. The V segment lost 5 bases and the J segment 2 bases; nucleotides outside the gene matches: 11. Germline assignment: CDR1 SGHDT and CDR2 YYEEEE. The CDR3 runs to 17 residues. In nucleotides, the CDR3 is TGTGCCAGCAGTGAGCTGGGGCTAGCGGGGGACACAGATACGCAGTATTTT. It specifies CASSELGLAGDTDTQYF.

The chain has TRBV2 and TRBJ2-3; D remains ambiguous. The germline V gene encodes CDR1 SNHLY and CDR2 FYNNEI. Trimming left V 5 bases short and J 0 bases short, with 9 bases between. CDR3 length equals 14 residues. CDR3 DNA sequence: TGTGCCAGCAGTCCGACACTTAGCACAGATACGCAGTATTTT. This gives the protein CASSPTLSTDTQYF. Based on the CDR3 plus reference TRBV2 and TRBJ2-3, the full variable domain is EPEVTQTPSHQVTQMGQEVILRCVPISNHLYFYWYRQILGQKVEFLVSFYNNEISEKSEIFDDQFSVERPDGSNFTLKIRSTKLEDSAMYFCASSPTLSTDTQYFGPGTRLTVL.

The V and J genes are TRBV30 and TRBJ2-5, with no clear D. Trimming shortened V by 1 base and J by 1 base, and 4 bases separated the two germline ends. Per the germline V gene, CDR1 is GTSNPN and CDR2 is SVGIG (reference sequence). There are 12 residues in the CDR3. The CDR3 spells CAWSGAQETQYF. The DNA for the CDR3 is TGTGCCTGGAGTGGGGCCCAAGAGACCCAGTACTTC.

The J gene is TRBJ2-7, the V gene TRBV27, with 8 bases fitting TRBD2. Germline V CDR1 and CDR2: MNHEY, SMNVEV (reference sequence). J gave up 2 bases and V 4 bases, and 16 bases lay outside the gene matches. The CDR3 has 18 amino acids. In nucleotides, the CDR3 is TGTGCCAGCAGTTCAGCTATCCCCCGGGGGACTAGGACCTACGAGCAGTACTTC. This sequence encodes CASSSAIPRGTRTYEQYF.

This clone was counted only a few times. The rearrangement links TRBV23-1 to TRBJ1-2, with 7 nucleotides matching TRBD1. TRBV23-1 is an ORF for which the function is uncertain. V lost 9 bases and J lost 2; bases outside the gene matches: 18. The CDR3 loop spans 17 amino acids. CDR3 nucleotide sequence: TGCGCCAGTCTGAACCCGGACAGGCCCAGATTGAACTATGGCTACACCTTC. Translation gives CASLNPDRPRLNYGYTF.

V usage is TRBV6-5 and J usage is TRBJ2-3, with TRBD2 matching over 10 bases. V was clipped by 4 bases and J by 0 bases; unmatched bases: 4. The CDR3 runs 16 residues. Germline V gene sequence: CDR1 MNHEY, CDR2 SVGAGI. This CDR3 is CASSFTSGASTDTQYF. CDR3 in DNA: TGTGCCAGCAGTTTTACTAGCGGGGCTAGCACAGATACGCAGTATTTT.

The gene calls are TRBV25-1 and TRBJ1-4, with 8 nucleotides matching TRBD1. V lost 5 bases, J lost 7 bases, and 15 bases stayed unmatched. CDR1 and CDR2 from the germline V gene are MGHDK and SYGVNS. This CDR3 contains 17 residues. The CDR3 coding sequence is TGTGCCAGCAGTATCTACAGGGGGAAGTCACTAGGTGAAAAACTGTTTTTT. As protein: CASSIYRGKSLGEKLFF. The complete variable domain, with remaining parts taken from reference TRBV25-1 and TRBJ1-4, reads EADIYQTPRYLVIGTGKKITLECSQTMGHDKMYWYQQDPGMELHLIHYSYGVNSTEKGDLSSESTVSRIRTEHFPLTLESARPSHTSQYLCASSIYRGKSLGEKLFFGSGTQLSVL.

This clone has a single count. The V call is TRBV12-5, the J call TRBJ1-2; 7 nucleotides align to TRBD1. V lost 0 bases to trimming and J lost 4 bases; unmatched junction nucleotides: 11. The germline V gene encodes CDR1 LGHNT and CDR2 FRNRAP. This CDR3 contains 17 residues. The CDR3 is CASGLVGGGAMSYGYTF. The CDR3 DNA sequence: TGTGCTAGTGGTTTGGTAGGAGGGGGCGCTATGAGCTATGGCTACACCTTC. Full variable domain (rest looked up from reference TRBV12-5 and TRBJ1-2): DARVTQTPRHKVTEMGQEVTMRCQPILGHNTVFWYRQTMMQGLELLAYFRNRAPLDDSGMPKDRFSAEMPDATLATLKIQPSEPRDSAVYFCASGLVGGGAMSYGYTFGSGTRLTVV.

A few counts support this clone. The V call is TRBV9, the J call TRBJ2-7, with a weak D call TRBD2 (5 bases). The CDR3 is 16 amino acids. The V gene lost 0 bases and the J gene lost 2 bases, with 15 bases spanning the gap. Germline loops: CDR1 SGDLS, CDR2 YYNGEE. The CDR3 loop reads CASSVDHEGIPYEQYF. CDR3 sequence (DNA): TGTGCCAGCAGCGTAGATCATGAGGGAATCCCCTACGAGCAGTACTTC. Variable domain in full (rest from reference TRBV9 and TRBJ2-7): DSGVTQTPKHLITATGQRVTLRCSPRSGDLSVYWYQQSLDQGLQFLIQYYNGEERAKGNILERFSAQQFPDLHSELNLSSLELGDSALYFCASSVDHEGIPYEQYFGPGTRLTVT.